This T cell receptor (beta chain) was identified during a study of lymphopenia after photon versus proton radiotherapy (dated by TCRdb to about 2019). With respect to the entire study: In patients with gastrointestinal tumors who developed high-grade lymphopenia, the study compared the immunological effects of photon radiation therapy with those of proton radiation therapy. The roughly 20 patients in the cohort had gastrointestinal tumors, were treated with either photon or proton therapy, and subsequently developed lymphopenia. The goal of the study was to characterize the differences between the two radiation modalities in how they affect the immune system.

Taken from cysteine to phenylalanine, the CDR3 has 12 residues. Only CDR3 DNA remains: 36 bases, in frame from the first base. Per the germline V gene, MNHEY is the CDR1 and SVGAGI is the CDR2. Trimming takes 6 bases from V and 0 bases from J, and the germline ends sit 6 bases apart. The paper as a whole reports these results and caveats: The survival association was assessed only in patients who died, and the authors presented better survival with proton therapy as a possibility rather than a demonstrated result. After the lymphocyte count nadir, oligoclonal expansion, especially of CD8+ Temra cells, was observed in photon-treated repertoires, and the drop in diversity was driven by this expansion. Across the cohort, a larger post-nadir drop in TCR diversity was inversely correlated with overall survival time among patients who died. Proton-treated patients stayed relatively stable during treatment, while photon-treated patients lost naive T cells and TCR diversity and gained effector/memory populations.

Library preparation employed the immunoSEQ multiplex PCR assay. T cell repertoires were profiled by deep sequencing of rearranged TCR beta loci, alongside multiparametric flow cytometry. TCRdb took this table from immuneACCESS and kept in-frame rearrangements with V and J called. Such tables lack part of the clones; where checked against another copy, unresolved V genes explain under half of the gap, and the rest is unexplained. Here the sample has tens of thousands of clones; approximately 84% occur a single time. Jointly, the top ten make up about 1.9% of the sample. Regarding this clone: Its recognized antigen is unknown. No per-base quality is available; no much larger clone lies one base away.

This sequence originates from a man in his sixties with pancreatic cancer. The sample in question was peripheral blood, obtained from a patient treated with proton-based radiotherapy. This chain is built from TRBV6-5 and TRBJ2-7; the D segment cannot be called with confidence. CDR3 reads: CASRRTSYEQYF. The nucleotides read TGTGCCAGCAGGAGGACCTCCTACGAGCAGTACTTC.